Each of the 18 T cell receptor beta chains below was sequenced from the same sample in a study of blood T cell repertoires in COVID-19. Measured with immunoSEQ multiplex PCR; TCRdb has only the in-frame clones, and not every one. The data contain fewer than 300,000 clones, roughly nine tenths of them singletons. Source material: peripheral blood. These receptors all come from a woman in her 30s with COVID-19, enrolled during active disease.

The chain links TRBV2 to TRBJ1-5, with a weak D call TRBD1 (6 bases). V was trimmed by 4 bases and J by 0 bases, leaving 10 bases between them. This CDR3 spans 15 amino acids. The germline V gene has CDR1 SNHLY and CDR2 FYNNEI. This CDR3 is CASSGTANSNQPQHF. CDR3 DNA: TGTGCCAGCAGTGGGACAGCTAATAGCAATCAGCCCCAGCATTTT.

This sequence joins TRBV28 and TRBJ1-4; the match to TRBD1 covers 12 bases. CDR1 and CDR2 from the germline V gene are MDHEN and SYDVKM. The trim removed 6 bases at V and 6 bases at J, leaving 5 bases unmatched. The length of the CDR3 is 15 residues. CDR3 protein: CASSSGTGGDEKLFF. In DNA, the CDR3 is TGTGCCAGCAGCTCCGGGACAGGGGGCGATGAAAAACTGTTTTTT.

This rearrangement joins TRBV25-1 to TRBJ1-3; weak D call: TRBD1 (6 bases). The germline gives CDR1 MGHDK, CDR2 SYGVNS. The CDR3 is 15 amino acids. V was pared by 4 bases and J by 0 bases, with 10 bases between. CDR3 nucleotides: TGTGCCAGCAGTGGCGGACAGAGCTCTGGAAACACCATATATTTT. It codes for CASSGGQSSGNTIYF.

The rearrangement links TRBV5-1 to TRBJ1-1; TRBD1 matches 8 bases. Germline V gives CDR1 SGHRS, CDR2 YFSETQ. Trimming took 0 bases from V and 3 from J; bases not matched to a gene: 10. The CDR3 spans 17 residues. The CDR3 loop reads CASSLATPGQEHTEAFF. CDR3 DNA: TGCGCCAGCAGCTTGGCCACGCCGGGACAGGAGCACACTGAAGCTTTCTTT. Together with reference TRBV5-1 and TRBJ1-1, the CDR3 gives the full variable domain: KAGVTQTPRYLIKTRGQQVTLSCSPISGHRSVSWYQQTPGQGLQFLFEYFSETQRNKGNFPGRFSGRQFSNSRSEMNVSTLELGDSALYLCASSLATPGQEHTEAFFGQGTRLTVV.

This chain uses TRBV25-1 with TRBJ1-2, with 9 bases aligning to TRBD1. V lost 3 bases to trimming and J lost 4 bases; unmatched junction nucleotides: 0. Per germline, CDR1 MGHDK and CDR2 SYGVNS. The CDR3 is made up of 13 amino acids. CDR3 loop: CASSETGGYGYTF. CDR3 bases: TGTGCCAGCAGTGAGACAGGGGGCTATGGCTACACCTTC.

The genes are TRBV5-6 and TRBJ1-3, with a tentative D call TRBD1 (5 bases). V was clipped by 4 bases and J by 0 bases, with 11 bases between them. Germline V gene data show CDR1 as SGHDT and CDR2 as YYEEEE. The CDR3 spans 15 residues. The CDR3 nucleotides are TGTGCCAGCAGCCGCCGACAGAACTCTGGAAACACCATATATTTT. This translates into CASSRRQNSGNTIYF.

The chain recombines TRBV5-4 with TRBJ2-7, with 10 bases fitting TRBD2. CDR1 and CDR2 from the germline V gene are SGHNT and YYREEE (reference sequence). The CDR3 runs to 15 residues. V shed 5 bases and J 2 bases; nucleotides not matched to a gene: 7. CDR3 DNA: TGTGCCAGCAGTCCCGCTAGCGGGAGTACCTACGAGCAGTACTTC. This encodes CASSPASGSTYEQYF.

The chain has TRBV19 and TRBJ2-7, with 9 bases lining up with TRBD1. This CDR3 has 15 residues. V dropped 7 bases and J dropped 4; count of bases not matched to a gene: 11. CDR1 is LNHDA, CDR2 SQIVND, per germline (reference sequence). In nucleotides, the CDR3 is TGTGCCAGTACCGCCGGGACAGGGTATAGGTACGAGCAGTACTTC. This encodes CASTAGTGYRYEQYF.

Points on this clone: Other DNA variants within this sample encode the same CDR3. J is TRBJ2-1 and V is TRBV6-2 or TRBV6-3; 9 bases are shared with TRBD2. The CDR3 covers 16 residues. Germline CDR1 MNHEY, CDR2 SVGEGT. Trimming removed 3 bases from V and 10 bases from J; junction bases left unmatched: 13. CDR3 sequence: CASSYRGLAGGQEQFF. As DNA, the CDR3 is TGTGCCAGCAGTTATCGGGGACTAGCAGGAGGGCAAGAGCAGTTCTTC.

The chain recombines TRBV2 with TRBJ1-5; D may be TRBD1 (6 bases). Germline V CDR1 and CDR2: SNHLY, FYNNEI. CDR3 length: 15 residues. V was pared by 2 bases and J by 4 bases, with 12 bases between. The CDR3 nucleotides read TGTGCCAGCAGTGAAAGGGGGGGTTGGAATCAGCCCCAGCATTTT. Residues: CASSERGGWNQPQHF.

This clone was seen once. The chain combines TRBV19 with TRBJ1-1, with a possible D match to TRBD1 (5 bases). V gave up 5 bases and J gave up 4 bases, with 17 bases separating them. CDR3 length: 15 amino acids. CDR1 is LNHDA and CDR2 is SQIVND in the germline V gene (reference sequence). The CDR3 coding sequence is TGTGCCAGTAGTCAAAGCGACAGCCCGGGCACTGAAGCTTTCTTT. It specifies CASSQSDSPGTEAFF.

J is TRBJ1-2 and V is TRBV5-1; the match to TRBD1 covers 7 bases. The V gene end was trimmed by 0 bases and the J gene end by 4 bases; junction bases not matched to a gene: 3. The CDR3 has 14 amino acids. In germline, CDR1 is SGHRS, CDR2 YFSETQ. The chain's CDR3 is CASSLDQGGYGYTF. CDR3 bases: TGCGCCAGCAGCTTGGACCAGGGGGGCTATGGCTACACCTTC.

This rearrangement joins TRBV7-9 to TRBJ1-5; 7 nucleotides agree with TRBD1. Trimming took 5 bases from V and 6 from J; bases not matched to a gene: 13. Per the germline V gene, CDR1 is SEHNR and CDR2 is FQNEAQ (reference sequence). This CDR3 region has 16 residues. This CDR3 reads CASSREGTAAPQPQHF. The DNA of the CDR3 is TGTGCCAGCAGCCGAGAGGGGACAGCGGCTCCTCAGCCCCAGCATTTT. Full variable domain (remainder filled in from reference TRBV7-9 and TRBJ1-5): DTGVSQNPRHKITKRGQNVTFRCDPISEHNRLYWYRQTLGQGPEFLTYFQNEAQLEKSRLLSDRFSAERPKGSFSTLEIQRTEQGDSAMYLCASSREGTAAPQPQHFGDGTRLSIL.

This rearrangement joins TRBV24-1 to TRBJ2-1; the match to TRBD2 covers 10 bases. The J segment lost 8 bases and the V segment lost 4 bases, leaving 7 bases of the junction unmatched. CDR3 length: 15 residues. Germline V gene data show CDR1 as KGHDR and CDR2 as SFDVKD. The DNA for the CDR3 is TGTGCCACCAGTGACTCTAGCGGGAGTTGGGATGAGCAGTTCTTC. It specifies CATSDSSGSWDEQFF.

This chain joins TRBV5-1 and TRBJ2-1, with 12 bases that match TRBD2. This CDR3 is built from 15 residues. The V gene's germline CDR1 is SGHRS and CDR2 YFSETQ. V lost 1 base and J lost 10; bases outside the gene matches: 6. As DNA, the CDR3 is TGCGCCAGCAGCTTGTCTAGCGGGAGGGCAGGGGAGCAGTTCTTC. This encodes CASSLSSGRAGEQFF.

The chain couples TRBV14 to TRBJ1-3; 9 bases align to TRBD1. V lost 0 bases and J lost 3; bases outside the gene matches: 6. This CDR3 region has 17 residues. Per the germline V gene, CDR1 is SGHDN and CDR2 is FVKESK. In DNA form, the CDR3 reads TGTGCCAGCAGCCAAGATCGGGGGACAGGGTTTGGAAACACCATATATTTT. Protein: CASSQDRGTGFGNTIYF.

The chain has TRBV27 and TRBJ2-7, with TRBD2 matching 10 bases. Germline CDR1 and CDR2: MNHEY and SMNVEV (reference sequence). Trimming removed 5 bases from V and 3 bases from J; junction bases left unmatched: 10. This CDR3 is built from 16 residues. CDR3 region: CASSPRVAGGNYEQYF. The CDR3 DNA reads as TGTGCCAGCAGTCCCCGAGTAGCGGGGGGAAACTACGAGCAGTACTTC.

The chain employs TRBV5-1 and TRBJ2-5; 8 bases are a match to TRBD2. This CDR3 has 16 residues. The V gene's germline CDR1 is SGHRS and CDR2 YFSETQ. V lost 0 bases and J lost 4; bases outside the gene matches: 8. The CDR3 loop reads CASSLAAGGRRETQYF. The CDR3 nucleotides are TGCGCCAGCAGCTTGGCTGCGGGGGGTAGGAGAGAGACCCAGTACTTC. The variable domain in full, completed from reference TRBV5-1 and TRBJ2-5, reads KAGVTQTPRYLIKTRGQQVTLSCSPISGHRSVSWYQQTPGQGLQFLFEYFSETQRNKGNFPGRFSGRQFSNSRSEMNVSTLELGDSALYLCASSLAAGGRRETQYFGPGTRLLVL.